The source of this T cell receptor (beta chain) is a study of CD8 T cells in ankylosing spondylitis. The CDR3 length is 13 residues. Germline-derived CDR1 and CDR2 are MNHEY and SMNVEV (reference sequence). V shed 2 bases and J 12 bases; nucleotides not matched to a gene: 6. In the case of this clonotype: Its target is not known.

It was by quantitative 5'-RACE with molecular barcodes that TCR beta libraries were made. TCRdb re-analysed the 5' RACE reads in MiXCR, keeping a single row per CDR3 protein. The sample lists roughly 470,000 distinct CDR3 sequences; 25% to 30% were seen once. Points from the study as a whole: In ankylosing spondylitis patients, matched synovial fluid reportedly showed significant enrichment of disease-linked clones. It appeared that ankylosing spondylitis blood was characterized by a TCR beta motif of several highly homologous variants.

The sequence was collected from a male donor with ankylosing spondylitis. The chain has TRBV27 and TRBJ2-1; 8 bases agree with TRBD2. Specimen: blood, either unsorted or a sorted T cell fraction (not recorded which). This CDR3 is CASSLTAGDRQFF. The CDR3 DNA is TGTGCCAGCAGTTTAACAGCGGGAGATCGGCAGTTCTTC.